The 9 T cell receptor beta chains given below trace back to one sample, sequenced in a study of T cell responses to AZD1222 COVID-19 vaccine. Sequencing used immunoSEQ multiplex PCR; TCRdb keeps in-frame clones, though not all of them. This sample has 210,000 or so clones, with about 92% found just once. This sample comprised peripheral blood, obtained on day 0 of MenACWY control vaccination. The receptors originated from an adult in good health.

The chain employs TRBV3-1 (or the pseudogene TRBV3-2) and TRBJ2-5; 11 bases agree with TRBD2. CDR1 and CDR2 (germline): LGHDT, YNNKEL (reference sequence). CDR3 length: 21 amino acids. J gave up 6 bases and V 2 bases, and 23 bases lay outside the gene matches. CDR3 amino acids: CASSQSLAGGFGRPRAQTQYF. CDR3 DNA: TGTGCCAGCAGCCAATCCCTAGCGGGGGGCTTCGGGAGACCCAGAGCCCAGACCCAGTACTTC.

V gene TRBV15 combines with J gene TRBJ1-4; TRBD1 agrees at 7 bases. CDR1 and CDR2 from the germline V gene are LNHNV and YYDKDF (reference sequence). Unmatched junction bases numbered 7, after V lost 1 base and J lost 8 bases. This CDR3 comprises 15 residues. Here the CDR3 reads CATSRGDREGEKLFF. The CDR3 DNA sequence: TGTGCCACCAGCAGAGGAGACAGGGAGGGAGAAAAACTGTTTTTT.

The chain uses TRBV21-1 and TRBJ2-7; TRBD1 is the table's D call and was not checked against the DNA. TRBV21-1 has pseudogene status. The CDR3 has 15 amino acids. CDR3 in DNA: TGTGCCAGCAGCATTGGGACAGGGAACCCAAACGAGCAGTACTTC. Its protein product is CASSIGTGNPNEQYF.

The CDR3 protein is CASSPFYGGANTGELFF. The CDR3 bases are TGCGCCAGCAGCCCGTTCTATGGCGGGGCGAACACCGGGGAGCTGTTTTTT. The genes are TRBV5-1 and TRBJ2-2, with a possible D match to TRBD2 (6 bases). Looked up from germline, CDR1 is SGHRS and CDR2 is YFSETQ. The CDR3 consists of 17 residues. V was clipped by 4 bases and J by 0 bases, with 16 bases between them.

The gene calls are TRBV2 and TRBJ1-6; no firm D call. The CDR3 is made up of 15 amino acids. Deletions cut 4 bases from V and 7 bases from J, with 14 bases between. The germline V gene has CDR1 SNHLY and CDR2 FYNNEI. This CDR3 is CASSAVNIGNSPLHF. In DNA form, the CDR3 reads TGTGCCAGCAGTGCGGTGAATATCGGCAATTCACCCCTCCACTTT. Filled out from reference TRBV2 and TRBJ1-6, the complete variable domain reads EPEVTQTPSHQVTQMGQEVILRCVPISNHLYFYWYRQILGQKVEFLVSFYNNEISEKSEIFDDQFSVERPDGSNFTLKIRSTKLEDSAMYFCASSAVNIGNSPLHFGNGTRLTVT.

The genes are TRBV3-1 (or the pseudogene TRBV3-2) and TRBJ2-3; 8 nucleotides line up with TRBD2. In germline, CDR1 is LGHDT, CDR2 YNNKEL (reference sequence). The CDR3 extends over 15 amino acids. V was pared by 5 bases and J by 3 bases, with 7 bases of the junction left unmatched. The CDR3 protein is CASSSTSGGTDTQYF. Here the CDR3 DNA reads TGTGCCAGCAGCTCCACTAGCGGCGGGACAGATACGCAGTATTTT.

This chain uses TRBV14 with TRBJ1-1; D gene unclear. The CDR3 has 16 residues. Trimming took 0 bases from V and 4 from J, leaving 15 bases between them. The germline V gene encodes CDR1 SGHDN and CDR2 FVKESK. CDR3 region: CASSQESWWMPTEAFF. As DNA, the CDR3 is TGTGCCAGCAGCCAAGAATCGTGGTGGATGCCCACTGAAGCTTTCTTT.

V and J are TRBV6-5 and TRBJ1-1; D is ambiguous. The V end was cut by 8 bases, the J end by 0 bases, with 7 bases between. The CDR3 contains 12 residues. CDR1 is MNHEY, CDR2 SVGAGI, per germline. CDR3 region: CASSHLNTEAFF. CDR3 coding DNA: TGTGCCAGCTCACATCTGAACACTGAAGCTTTCTTT.

The chain is built from TRBV6-5 and TRBJ1-1; D call uncertain. Trimming cost V 6 bases and J 3 bases, with 14 bases left between them. CDR3 length: 14 amino acids. Looked up from germline, CDR1 is MNHEY and CDR2 is SVGAGI. The CDR3 DNA reads TGTGCCAGCAGGAGACTCCTCCCGGACACTGAAGCTTTCTTT. Translating gives CASRRLLPDTEAFF.